One sample yielded the 9 T cell receptor beta chains listed below, sequenced in a study of blood T cell repertoires in COVID-19. Here immunoSEQ multiplex PCR was the method, and the copy in TCRdb shows in-frame clones only, minus some. The table shows 80,000 to 100,000 clones, with roughly 87% occurring only once. The sample comprised peripheral blood. The receptor source for this set is a woman in her 50s with active or convalescent COVID-19.

The chain combines TRBV6-6 with TRBJ2-7; D is perhaps TRBD2 (6 bases). In germline, CDR1 is MNHNY, CDR2 SVGAGI (reference sequence). Trimming cost V 5 bases and J 7 bases, with 9 bases left between them. This CDR3 spans 11 amino acids. DNA for the CDR3: TGTGCCAGCAGTGTAAGCGGGGAGCAGTACTTC. It yields the protein CASSVSGEQYF.

The rearrangement links TRBV3-1 (or the pseudogene TRBV3-2) to TRBJ1-1, with D tentatively TRBD1 (6 bases). The CDR3 runs to 13 residues. The V and J ends lost 5 bases and 10 bases respectively, with 17 bases between them. Germline CDR1 LGHDT, CDR2 YNNKEL (reference sequence). The CDR3 DNA reads TGTGCCAGCAGCGAAAGGGGGGGGCCAAGAGCTTTCTTT. This sequence encodes CASSERGGPRAFF.

The chain carries TRBV10-3 and TRBJ2-1; D unclear. Trimming removed 6 bases at V and 8 bases at J, with 8 bases between. In germline, CDR1 is ENHRY, CDR2 SYGVKD. The CDR3 spans 11 residues. CDR3 residues: CAIRKEDEQFF. The CDR3 region has the DNA TGTGCCATCAGAAAAGAGGATGAGCAGTTCTTC.

This chain uses TRBV27 with TRBJ1-5, with D uncertain. Germline CDR1 MNHEY, CDR2 SMNVEV (reference sequence). V was trimmed by 3 bases and J by 0 bases, leaving 12 bases between them. The CDR3 covers 16 residues. CDR3 residues: CASSFAPLYSNQPQHF. The CDR3 coding sequence is TGTGCCAGCAGTTTTGCGCCCCTTTATAGCAATCAGCCCCAGCATTTT.

The gene calls are TRBV6-2 or TRBV6-3 and TRBJ1-1, with D unresolved. Per the germline V gene, CDR1 is MNHEY and CDR2 is SVGEGT. Trimming took 4 bases from V and 1 from J, leaving 7 bases between them. The CDR3 loop spans 13 amino acids. The CDR3 protein is CASSSSTNTEAFF. As DNA, the CDR3 is TGTGCCAGCAGTTCAAGCACGAACACTGAAGCTTTCTTT.

This clone appeared once. The chain employs TRBV3-1 (or the pseudogene TRBV3-2) and TRBJ2-2; D unresolved. V dropped 4 bases and J dropped 1 base, with 13 bases sitting between them. This CDR3 spans 16 amino acids. The germline V gene has CDR1 LGHDT and CDR2 YNNKEL (reference sequence). The DNA of the CDR3 is TGTGCCAGCAGCCCCCTCTGGTCTAAGAACACCGGGGAGCTGTTTTTT. As protein: CASSPLWSKNTGELFF.

The chain couples TRBV7-2 to TRBJ2-7; TRBD2 matches 7 bases. The V segment lost 0 bases and the J segment 0 bases; nucleotides outside the gene matches: 2. Germline V gene data show CDR1 as SGHTA and CDR2 as FQGNSA. The CDR3 totals 15 residues. The CDR3 DNA is TGTGCCAGCAGCTTAGCGGGGGGGGACTCCTACGAGCAGTACTTC. Translated: CASSLAGGDSYEQYF.

V and J are TRBV7-9 and TRBJ2-1; D not certain. CDR3 length: 12 amino acids. Trimming left V 2 bases short and J 7 bases short, with 6 bases between. Germline V gene sequence: CDR1 SEHNR, CDR2 FQNEAQ (reference sequence). Here the CDR3 DNA reads TGTGCCAGCAGCTTACTAGTTAATGAGCAGTTCTTC. Translating gives CASSLLVNEQFF.

The J gene is TRBJ2-7, the V gene TRBV13, with TRBD2 identical over 7 bases. This CDR3 is built from 14 residues. The germline V gene encodes CDR1 PRHDT and CDR2 FYEKMQ (reference sequence). J was trimmed by 2 bases and V by 2 bases; bases with no gene match: 3. The CDR3, as DNA: TGTGCCAGCAGCTTATTGAGCGGGACCTACGAGCAGTACTTC. The encoded protein is CASSLLSGTYEQYF.